A selection of T cell receptor beta chains follows, all from one sample in a study of T cells in Graves' hyperthyroidism and ophthalmopathy. Via MiXCR, TCRdb re-called the multiplex PCR reads, giving one row per CDR3 protein. Altogether 350,000 or so distinct CDR3 sequences are present, about 18% being singletons, with the ten largest covering approximately 33%. Material for sequencing was blood. All receptors come from a woman in her 30s with Graves' hyperthyroidism that later progressed to Graves' ophthalmopathy. The conserved cysteine and the conserved F or W are not part of the CDR3 here. D genes are given only for firm matches. Size values are once, few and many counts, or a class for expanded clones, and some rows have none.

V | D | size | CDR3
TRBV6-1 | . | many | ASKKDSNYGYT
TRBV7-2 | . | many | ASSFTSYEQF
TRBV20-1 | . | many | SARVLQPGLNTGELF
TRBV19 | . | many | ASSIDSNTEAF
TRBV2 | . | few | ASSEGTFGANVLT
TRBV5-1 | . | few | ASSLDPGAGGYT
TRBV28 | . | many | ASSARGDPGDYGYT
TRBV4-1 | TRBD1 | few | ASSQVGQGGYGYT
TRBV28 | . | many | ASSTTPTYPRETQY
TRBV5-1 | TRBD1 | . | ASSLARQGGQETQY
TRBV7-6 | . | . | ASSPRVEGTGELF
TRBV29-1 | . | many | SVNPGEGLNTEAF
TRBV20-1 | TRBD1 | many | SARDRFFSFLQF
TRBV18 | . | . | ASSPGIPGPPPEQY
TRBV10-3 | . | few | AISQTRKEQY
TRBV12-3/TRBV12-4 | TRBD2 | many | ASSFTGTSSNEQF
TRBV28 | TRBD2 | few | ASSLSSGSRDTQY
TRBV11-2 | . | many | ASSKRQAQYEQY
TRBV20-1 | . | many | SARRDIIYGYT
TRBV28 | . | few | ASSLWQDVPEQY
TRBV2 | TRBD1 | few | ASIGGITNTQY
TRBV20-1 | . | many | SAKLQETQY
TRBV24-1 | . | many | ATRYQENTEAF
TRBV20-1 | TRBD1 | many | SASQGVNEQY
TRBV6-2/TRBV6-3 | TRBD1 | . | ASSKGQGVINSNQPQH
TRBV2 | . | many | ASSGQGGYEQY
TRBV27 | . | many | ASSLMGHGYT
TRBV20-1 | . | many | SARDLLYNEQF
TRBV20-1 | . | few | SASSGWGGSAQY
TRBV6-1 | TRBD2 | few | ASTRTSGGVKGTDTQY
TRBV3-1 | . | few | ASSHLTDPAEAF
TRBV29-1 | TRBD1 | many | SVVVTGGYEQY
TRBV5-1 | . | . | TSSPSDGLNEKLF
TRBV12-3/TRBV12-4 | TRBD1 | . | ATSRDRVNEQF
TRBV27 | TRBD2 | many | ASSSPGGRTDTQY
TRBV7-9 | . | . | ASSFPPYQETQY
TRBV19 | . | . | ASSILVSGNTIY
TRBV2 | TRBD1 | many | ASSVRTGRNEKLF
TRBV3-1 | . | . | ASSQDPAQLSGNTIY
TRBV4-1 | . | few | ASSRGGGNQPQH
TRBV19 | . | . | ASSISGGPYEQY
TRBV7-6 | TRBD1 | few | ASSLGDRATYEQY
TRBV6-1 | . | many | ASCGRGYTDTQY
TRBV12-3/TRBV12-4 | . | . | ASNSLGSSTFTGELF
TRBV20-1 | . | many | SATTANTEAF
TRBV12-3/TRBV12-4 | . | many | ASSVWGGGEAF
TRBV3-1 | TRBD2 | many | ASSQEWLADPDTQY
TRBV25-1 | TRBD1 | many | ASSDFELQPRDRLWNTEAF
TRBV20-1 | TRBD2 | few | SAPLAEHYNEQF
TRBV12-3/TRBV12-4 | . | many | ASSLGAGEETQY
TRBV5-1 | . | many | ASSTSTYEQY
TRBV12-3/TRBV12-4 | . | . | ASTRTVSRETQY
TRBV2 | TRBD1 | many | ASSGQVNQPQH
TRBV7-2 | . | many | ASSVDSARNQPQH
TRBV25-1 | . | . | ASSRFRSYGYT
TRBV6-1 | . | many | ASSDGQANYGYT
TRBV20-1 | . | many | SARGGRLVNAYEQF